The 24 T cell receptor beta chains listed next were all sequenced from one sample in a study of graft-versus-host responses after intestinal transplantation. No antigens are known for them. Profiled with immunoSEQ multiplex PCR; TCRdb holds only in-frame clones, not every one. The sample lists roughly 100,000 clones; 90% to 95% were seen once. Sample: unstimulated CD4+ T cells sorted from spleen or lymph node cells, taken before transplant. These receptor sequences come from a human donor who was the organ donor for an intestinal transplant.

The rearrangement links TRBV6-4 to TRBJ1-1; D gene ambiguous. This CDR3 is built from 13 residues. Between the trimmed V and J ends, which lost 5 bases and 5 bases, there was a span of 12 bases. Germline CDR1 MRHNA, CDR2 SNTAGT. CDR3 sequence (DNA): TGTGCCAGCAGTCCGGAAGGAGGGACTGAAGCTTTCTTT. Translating it yields CASSPEGGTEAFF.

The J gene is TRBJ2-3, the V gene TRBV27; 16 bases fit TRBD2. With 5 bases clipped from V and 9 bases from J, the junction kept 8 bases outside the gene matches. The CDR3 has 16 residues. Germline loops: CDR1 MNHEY, CDR2 SMNVEV (reference sequence). This chain's CDR3 is CASSPGLAGGTLTQYF. In DNA, the CDR3 is TGTGCCAGCAGTCCGGGACTAGCGGGGGGGACCTTGACGCAGTATTTT.

The chain is built from TRBV18 and TRBJ2-3, with 11 bases fitting TRBD2. Germline lookup yields CDR1 KGHSH and CDR2 LQKENI. The CDR3 totals 17 residues. V lost 6 bases to trimming and J lost 2 bases; unmatched junction nucleotides: 10. The chain's CDR3 is CASSPGRLAGPTDTQYF. CDR3 coding DNA: TGTGCCAGCTCGCCCGGAAGACTAGCGGGGCCCACAGATACGCAGTATTTT. The whole variable domain, remainder taken from reference TRBV18 and TRBJ2-3, is NAGVMQNPRHLVRRRGQEARLRCSPMKGHSHVYWYRQLPEEGLKFMVYLQKENIIDESGMPKERFSAEFPKEGPSILRIQQVVRGDSAAYFCASSPGRLAGPTDTQYFGPGTRLTVL.

The V gene is TRBV9, the J gene TRBJ2-5; D is uncertain. This CDR3 is built from 13 residues. Per the germline V gene, CDR1 is SGDLS and CDR2 is YYNGEE. V lost 4 bases to trimming and J lost 4 bases, with 11 bases between them. CDR3 amino acids: CASSQRGRETQYF. CDR3 in DNA: TGTGCCAGCAGCCAGAGAGGCCGAGAGACCCAGTACTTC.

The chain carries TRBV7-2 and TRBJ1-4, with 8 nucleotides matching TRBD1. Germline CDR1 reads SGHTA; CDR2 reads FQGNSA. V lost 5 bases and J lost 4; bases outside the gene matches: 9. The CDR3 spans 16 residues. The CDR3 DNA sequence: TGTGCCAGCAGCCTCCGACGGGACAGGTTTAATGAAAAACTGTTTTTT. Residues: CASSLRRDRFNEKLFF.

V usage is TRBV6-6 and J usage is TRBJ1-2; 7 nucleotides match TRBD1. Germline V gene lookup returns CDR1 MNHNY and CDR2 SVGAGI (reference sequence). The V segment lost 6 bases and the J segment 4 bases; nucleotides outside the gene matches: 5. The CDR3 extends over 13 amino acids. In nucleotides, the CDR3 is TGTGCCAGCAGCCCTACAGGGGCCTATGGCTACACCTTC. The encoded protein is CASSPTGAYGYTF.

The rearrangement joins TRBV6-6 to TRBJ2-7, with a weak D call TRBD2 (6 bases). Germline loops: CDR1 MNHNY, CDR2 SVGAGI (reference sequence). Trimming left V 7 bases short and J 2 bases short, with 12 bases between. CDR3 length: 13 residues. The CDR3 nucleotides are TGTGCCAGCATGCTGCGGGACGCCTACGAGCAGTACTTC. Translating it yields CASMLRDAYEQYF.

This clone came up a few times. CDR3 in DNA: TGTGCCATCAGTGAGAATATAAATCAGCCCCAGCATTTT. Translating gives CAISENINQPQHF. The chain joins TRBV10-3 to TRBJ1-5; no firm D call. V gave up 2 bases and J gave up 4 bases, with 6 bases separating them. This CDR3 has 13 amino acids. Germline V gene lookup returns CDR1 ENHRY and CDR2 SYGVKD.

This sequence joins TRBV2 and TRBJ2-1, with D perhaps TRBD2 (5 bases). Germline lookup yields CDR1 SNHLY and CDR2 FYNNEI. The CDR3 has 16 residues. Trimming took 5 bases from V and 3 from J, leaving 17 bases between them. CDR3 in amino acids: CASSPLASWGYNEQFF. The CDR3 DNA is TGTGCCAGCAGTCCTCTAGCATCGTGGGGCTACAATGAGCAGTTCTTC. Full variable domain (rest looked up from reference TRBV2 and TRBJ2-1): EPEVTQTPSHQVTQMGQEVILRCVPISNHLYFYWYRQILGQKVEFLVSFYNNEISEKSEIFDDQFSVERPDGSNFTLKIRSTKLEDSAMYFCASSPLASWGYNEQFFGPGTRLTVL.

The chain couples TRBV4-3 to TRBJ2-3, with 7 bases fitting TRBD2. The CDR3 is made up of 15 amino acids. Germline V gives CDR1 LGHNA, CDR2 YSLEER. J gave up 2 bases and V 4 bases, and 6 bases lay outside the gene matches. CDR3 nucleotide sequence: TGCGCCAGCAGCCCCCGGGGGGTCTACACAGATACGCAGTATTTT. It codes for CASSPRGVYTDTQYF.

The chain is built from TRBV4-2 and TRBJ2-5, with 8 nucleotides matching TRBD2. Trimming cost V 1 base and J 2 bases; bases outside gene matches: 12. This CDR3 has 18 residues. CDR1 LGHNA and CDR2 YNFKEQ come from the germline V gene. For the CDR3, the DNA is TGTGCCAGCAGCCAAGCCGGGACTAGTGGTCGGGGGCAAGAGACCCAGTACTTC. It translates to CASSQAGTSGRGQETQYF.

The V call is TRBV7-2, the J call TRBJ2-3, with 7 bases aligning to TRBD2. Trimming removed 5 bases from V and 3 bases from J; junction bases left unmatched: 11. Germline values: CDR1 SGHTA, CDR2 FQGNSA. The CDR3 extends over 16 amino acids. CDR3 in amino acids: CASSLRRGVGTDTQYF. The CDR3 DNA follows: TGTGCCAGCAGCCTTAGACGGGGGGTTGGTACAGATACGCAGTATTTT.

The gene calls are TRBV27 and TRBJ2-5; 7 bases map to TRBD2. The CDR3 extends over 14 amino acids. Trimming cost V 11 bases and J 4 bases; bases outside gene matches: 13. CDR1 and CDR2 from the germline V gene are MNHEY and SMNVEV (reference sequence). The CDR3 region is CAPEREGCRETQYF. The CDR3 nucleotides read TGTGCCCCCGAGAGGGAGGGATGTAGAGAGACCCAGTACTTC.

The chain carries TRBV4-1 and TRBJ1-1; the D is unclear. The ends were cut back, 0 bases at V and 5 bases at J, with 13 bases in the middle. Germline V CDR1 and CDR2: MGHRA, YSYEKL. The CDR3 runs 15 residues. The CDR3 region has the DNA TGCGCCAGCAGCCAAGATTTCGGGGTTCTGACTGAAGCTTTCTTT. The encoded protein is CASSQDFGVLTEAFF.

The chain recombines TRBV19 with TRBJ2-6, with 8 bases identical to TRBD1. This CDR3 is built from 17 residues. Germline V CDR1 and CDR2: LNHDA, SQIVND (reference sequence). V was clipped by 5 bases and J by 2 bases; unmatched bases: 8. The CDR3 DNA follows: TGTGCCAGTAGTTTCCGCAGGGGGCGAGCTGGGGCCAACGTCCTGACTTTC. Amino acids: CASSFRRGRAGANVLTF.

V usage is TRBV4-2 and J usage is TRBJ2-1; TRBD1 aligns across 11 bases. The V segment lost 2 bases and the J segment 7 bases; nucleotides outside the gene matches: 7. The CDR3 loop spans 16 amino acids. Germline lookup yields CDR1 LGHNA and CDR2 YNFKEQ. The CDR3 here is CASSQRSGQGANEQFF. The DNA for the CDR3 is TGTGCCAGCAGCCAAAGGTCAGGACAGGGGGCGAATGAGCAGTTCTTC.

The chain has TRBV7-2 and TRBJ1-1; 7 bases are a match to TRBD1. CDR1 SGHTA and CDR2 FQGNSA come from the germline V gene. The V and J ends lost 6 bases and 1 base, in that order; junction bases with no gene match: 5. The CDR3 is made up of 14 amino acids. The CDR3 sequence: CASRVDRANTEAFF. Written as DNA, the CDR3 is TGTGCCAGCAGAGTCGACAGGGCGAACACTGAAGCTTTCTTT.

The chain joins TRBV7-7 to TRBJ2-5, with D possibly matching TRBD2 (5 bases). In germline, CDR1 is SSHAT, CDR2 FNYEAQ (reference sequence). V lost 2 bases, J lost 0 bases, and 10 bases lay in between. The CDR3 runs 15 residues. CDR3 amino acids: CASSLMDSYQETQYF. CDR3 sequence (DNA): TGTGCCAGCAGCTTAATGGACTCGTACCAAGAGACCCAGTACTTC.

The V call is TRBV7-3, the J call TRBJ1-6; weak D call: TRBD1 (6 bases). The CDR3 runs to 14 residues. V lost 1 base and J lost 12, with 13 bases in between. Per the germline V gene, CDR1 is SGHTA and CDR2 is FQGTGA. The CDR3, as DNA: TGTGCCAGCAGCTTAAGTCCGGGGGGACAACCCCTCCACTTT. It encodes CASSLSPGGQPLHF.

The chain links TRBV9 to TRBJ2-3, with 7 bases fitting TRBD2. The germline V gene encodes CDR1 SGDLS and CDR2 YYNGEE. V shed 0 bases, J shed 2 bases, and the junction held 3 bases outside the gene matches. The CDR3 has 15 residues. In DNA form, the CDR3 reads TGTGCCAGCAGCGTAGCGGGGGGACTCACAGATACGCAGTATTTT. It encodes CASSVAGGLTDTQYF.

This clone was picked up one time. The chain carries TRBV6-5 and TRBJ2-3, with 8 bases identical to TRBD2. V was clipped by 2 bases and J by 1 base; unmatched bases: 5. The CDR3 loop spans 16 amino acids. Germline CDR1 and CDR2: MNHEY and SVGAGI. CDR3 sequence reads: CASSYQGRGGTDTQYF. The DNA for the CDR3 is TGTGCCAGCAGTTACCAGGGGCGGGGGGGCACAGATACGCAGTATTTT.

CDR3 bases: TGTGCCAGCAGCGTGGGGACAGAAAACATTCAGTACTTC. Translating gives CASSVGTENIQYF. The chain has TRBV11-3 and TRBJ2-4; 7 bases map to TRBD1. This CDR3 has 13 amino acids. With 5 bases clipped from V and 5 bases from J, the junction kept 3 bases outside the gene matches. The germline CDR1 and CDR2 sequences are SGHNT and YENEEA.

This chain connects TRBV29-1 to TRBJ1-1, with D perhaps TRBD1 (6 bases). There are 15 residues in the CDR3. Germline V gene sequence: CDR1 SQVTM, CDR2 ANQGSEA. Trimming took 1 base from V and 3 from J, leaving 15 bases between them. The CDR3 nucleotides are TGCAGCGTTGAAGGAAAACAGGGCAGGCACACTGAAGCTTTCTTT. Its translation: CSVEGKQGRHTEAFF.

This clone was counted between two and nine times. The V gene is TRBV19, the J gene TRBJ2-2; TRBD2 matches at 7 bases. Germline V gene lookup returns CDR1 LNHDA and CDR2 SQIVND (reference sequence). V dropped 5 bases and J dropped 7; count of bases not matched to a gene: 7. This CDR3 region has 14 residues. This CDR3 reads CASSRGGARGELFF. The DNA of the CDR3 is TGTGCCAGTAGTCGGGGAGGGGCCCGCGGGGAGCTGTTTTTT.